This is a list of T cell receptor beta chains from one sample in a study of cytomegalovirus exposure and HLA in healthy donors. Libraries were prepared by immunoSEQ multiplex PCR; TCRdb keeps only in-frame clonotypes and omits some of them. The repertoire holds about 200,000 clones, with 80% to 85% as singletons. Sequencing input: PBMCs. The receptor source for this set is a woman aged 50 to 60 in good health and CMV-seropositive. Both conserved end residues are part of each CDR3. Each record gives: J gene, V gene, clone size, CDR3 length, D gene, CDR3 protein, CDR3 DNA. The D gene is left open where the match is weak. Some rows have no size entry. The others give once, few or many, or a class for an expanded clone.

J: TRBJ1-5; V: TRBV6-1; size: NA; length: 13; D: NA; CDR3: CASKRQFDQPQHF; DNA: TGTGCCAGCAAAAGACAGTTCGATCAGCCCCAGCATTTT
J: TRBJ2-2; V: TRBV6-4; size: NA; length: 15; D: TRBD2; CDR3: CASSQIAGGPGELFF; DNA: TGTGCCAGCAGCCAGATAGCGGGAGGGCCCGGGGAGCTGTTTTTT
J: TRBJ2-1; V: TRBV20-1; size: NA; length: 11; D: NA; CDR3: CSASNSAEQFF; DNA: TGCAGTGCTAGCAACTCTGCTGAGCAGTTCTTC
J: TRBJ1-5; V: TRBV10-3; size: few; length: 13; D: TRBD1; CDR3: CAIRRDSTSPQHF; DNA: TGTGCCATCAGGAGGGACAGTACTTCACCCCAGCATTTT
J: TRBJ1-2; V: TRBV7-6; size: NA; length: 14; D: TRBD1; CDR3: CASSSGTGGYGYTF; DNA: TGTGCCAGCAGCTCAGGGACAGGGGGCTATGGCTACACCTTC
J: TRBJ2-2; V: TRBV7-9; size: NA; length: 16; D: NA; CDR3: CASSLLGARGTGELFF; DNA: TGTGCCAGCAGCTTACTAGGGGCGCGGGGCACCGGGGAGCTGTTTTTT
J: TRBJ2-1; V: TRBV18; size: once; length: 17; D: TRBD2; CDR3: CASSPSMAGGVYNEQFF; DNA: TGTGCCAGCTCACCTTCCATGGCGGGGGGTGTCTACAATGAGCAGTTCTTC
J: TRBJ1-5; V: TRBV5-1; size: NA; length: 13; D: TRBD1; CDR3: CASSLRTGWPQHF; DNA: TGCGCCAGCAGCTTACGGACAGGGTGGCCCCAGCATTTT
J: TRBJ1-2; V: TRBV7-9; size: NA; length: 13; D: TRBD1; CDR3: CASSLAGGYGYTF; DNA: TGTGCCAGCAGCTTGGCAGGGGGCTATGGCTACACCTTC
J: TRBJ2-7; V: TRBV2; size: NA; length: 13; D: NA; CDR3: CASSPGVAREQYF; DNA: TGTGCCAGCAGCCCCGGTGTAGCCCGCGAGCAGTACTTC
J: TRBJ1-2; V: TRBV19; size: NA; length: 15; D: TRBD1; CDR3: CASSIRGQGSYGYTF; DNA: TGTGCCAGTAGTATACGTGGACAGGGTTCCTATGGCTACACCTTC
J: TRBJ1-5; V: TRBV28; size: NA; length: 14; D: TRBD1; CDR3: CASSTGGSNQPQHF; DNA: TGTGCCAGCTCGACAGGGGGTTCTAATCAGCCCCAGCATTTT
J: TRBJ2-3; V: TRBV5-1; size: NA; length: 15; D: NA; CDR3: CASRIVGSPTDTQYF; DNA: TGCGCCAGCCGGATCGTGGGCAGCCCCACAGATACGCAGTATTTT
J: TRBJ1-4; V: TRBV15; size: NA; length: 16; D: NA; CDR3: CATSRDPTGPNEKLFF; DNA: TGTGCCACCAGCAGAGACCCGACAGGTCCAAATGAAAAACTGTTTTTT